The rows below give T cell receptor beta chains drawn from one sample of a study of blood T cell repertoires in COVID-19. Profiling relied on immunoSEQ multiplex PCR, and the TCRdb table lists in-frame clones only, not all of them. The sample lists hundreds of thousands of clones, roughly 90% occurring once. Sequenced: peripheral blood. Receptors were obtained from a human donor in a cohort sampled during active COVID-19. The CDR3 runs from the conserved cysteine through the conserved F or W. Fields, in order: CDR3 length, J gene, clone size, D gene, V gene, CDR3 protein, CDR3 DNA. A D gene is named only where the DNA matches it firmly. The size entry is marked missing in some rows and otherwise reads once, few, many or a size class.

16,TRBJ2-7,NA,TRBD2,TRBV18,CASSPRTSGGHYEQYF,TGTGCCAGCTCACCACGGACTAGCGGGGGGCACTACGAGCAGTACTTC
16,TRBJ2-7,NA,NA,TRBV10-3,CAISESTGGLAAEQYF,TGTGCCATCAGTGAGTCGACGGGGGGCCTAGCAGCTGAGCAGTACTTC
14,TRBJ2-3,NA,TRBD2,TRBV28,CASSFQGLEDTQYF,TGTGCCAGCAGTTTCCAGGGACTAGAAGATACGCAGTATTTT
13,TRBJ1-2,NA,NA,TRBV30,CAWSVNRAYGYTF,TGTGCCTGGAGTGTAAACAGGGCCTATGGCTACACCTTC
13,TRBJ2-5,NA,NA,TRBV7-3,CASSSALQETQYF,TGTGCCAGCAGCTCCGCGCTCCAAGAGACCCAGTACTTC
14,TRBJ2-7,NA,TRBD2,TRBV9,CASSVGGEPYEQYF,TGTGCCAGCAGCGTGGGGGGGGAACCCTACGAGCAGTACTTC
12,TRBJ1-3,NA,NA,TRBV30,CSTGESGNTIYF,TGTTCGACGGGGGAATCTGGAAACACCATATATTTT
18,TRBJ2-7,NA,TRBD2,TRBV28,CASSFRASGGVLSYEQYF,TGTGCCAGCAGTTTCCGGGCTAGCGGGGGCGTCCTCTCCTACGAGCAGTACTTC
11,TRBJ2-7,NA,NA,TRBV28,CASINAYEQYF,TGTGCCAGCATCAATGCGTACGAGCAGTACTTC
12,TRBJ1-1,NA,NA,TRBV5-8,CASPNRNTEAFF,TGTGCCAGCCCTAACAGGAACACTGAAGCTTTCTTT
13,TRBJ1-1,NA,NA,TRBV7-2,CASSSPGNTEAFF,TGTGCCAGCAGCTCGCCCGGGAACACTGAAGCTTTCTTT
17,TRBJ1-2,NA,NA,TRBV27,CASSLSLGAESNYGYTF,TGTGCCAGCAGTTTATCTCTGGGGGCTGAAAGTAACTATGGCTACACCTTC
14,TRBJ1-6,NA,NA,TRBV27,CASSLVREGSPLHF,TGTGCCAGCAGTTTAGTCAGGGAAGGGTCACCCCTCCACTTT
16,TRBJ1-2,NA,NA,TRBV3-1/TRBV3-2,CASSHTTLRSIYGYTF,TGTGCCAGCAGCCACACGACCCTCAGGTCGATTTATGGCTACACCTTC
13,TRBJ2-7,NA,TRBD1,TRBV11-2,CASSLSRGHEQYF,TGTGCCAGCAGCTTGTCCAGGGGGCACGAGCAGTACTTC
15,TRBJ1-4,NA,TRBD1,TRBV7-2,CASSHPGQGVEKLFF,TGTGCCAGCAGTCATCCGGGACAGGGGGTTGAAAAACTGTTTTTT
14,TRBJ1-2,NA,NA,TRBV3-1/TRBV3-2,CASSQDVTGSGYTF,TGTGCCAGCAGCCAAGATGTAACAGGGTCCGGCTACACCTTC
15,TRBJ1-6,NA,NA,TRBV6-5,CASSLQTVYNSPLHF,TGTGCCAGCAGTCTTCAGACAGTCTATAATTCACCCCTCCACTTT
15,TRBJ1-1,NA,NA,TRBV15,CATSRVGADNTEAFF,TGTGCCACCAGCAGAGTCGGAGCGGATAACACTGAAGCTTTCTTT
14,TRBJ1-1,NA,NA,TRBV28,CASRPILDSTEAFF,TGTGCCAGCAGACCAATCCTAGACAGCACTGAAGCTTTCTTT
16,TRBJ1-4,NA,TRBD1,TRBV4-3,CASSQASGTAHEKLFF,TGCGCCAGCAGCCAGGCTTCCGGGACAGCTCATGAAAAACTGTTTTTT
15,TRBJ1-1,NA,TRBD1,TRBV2,CASTLWPTGDTEAFF,TGTGCCAGCACCCTTTGGCCGACAGGGGACACTGAAGCTTTCTTT
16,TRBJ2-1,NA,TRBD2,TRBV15,CATSRGTSGGYNEQFF,TGTGCCACCAGCAGAGGAACTAGCGGGGGTTACAATGAGCAGTTCTTC
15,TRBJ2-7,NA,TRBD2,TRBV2,CASTSDSAGDYEQYF,TGTGCCAGCACAAGCGACTCAGCGGGAGACTACGAGCAGTACTTC
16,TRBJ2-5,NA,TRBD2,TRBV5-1,CASSLVGSGRLETQYF,TGCGCCAGCAGCTTGGTCGGTAGCGGGAGGTTAGAGACCCAGTACTTC
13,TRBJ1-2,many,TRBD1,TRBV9,CASSAGTGYGYTF,TGTGCCAGCAGCGCCGGGACAGGTTATGGCTACACCTTC
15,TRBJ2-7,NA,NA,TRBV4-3,CASSQVRVAGYEQYF,TGCGCCAGCAGCCAAGTGCGAGTTGCGGGTTACGAGCAGTACTTC
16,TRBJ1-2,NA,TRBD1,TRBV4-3,CASSQNPGQPNYGYTF,TGCGCCAGCAGCCAGAATCCGGGACAGCCTAACTATGGCTACACCTTC
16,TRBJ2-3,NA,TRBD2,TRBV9,CASSAEIAGGTDTQYF,TGTGCCAGCAGCGCAGAAATAGCGGGAGGCACAGATACGCAGTATTTT
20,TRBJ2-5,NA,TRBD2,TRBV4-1,CASSQELRMTSGRARETQYF,TGCGCCAGCAGCCAAGAACTTAGAATGACTAGCGGGAGGGCCCGGGAGACCCAGTACTTC
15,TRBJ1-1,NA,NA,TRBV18,CASSPSTGLNTEAFF,TGTGCCAGCTCCCCAAGCACGGGGTTGAACACTGAAGCTTTCTTT
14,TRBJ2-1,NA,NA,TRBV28,CASSLPRGYNEQFF,TGTGCCAGCAGTTTACCCAGGGGTTACAATGAGCAGTTCTTC
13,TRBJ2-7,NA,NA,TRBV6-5,CASRMGLSYEQYF,TGTGCCAGCAGAATGGGCTTATCCTACGAGCAGTACTTC
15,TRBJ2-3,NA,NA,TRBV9,CASSVEPRSTDTQYF,TGTGCCAGCAGCGTAGAACCTAGAAGCACAGATACGCAGTATTTT
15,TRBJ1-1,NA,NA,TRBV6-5,CATTYQRHLGTEAFF,TGTGCCACCACCTATCAGCGGCACCTCGGGACTGAAGCTTTCTTT
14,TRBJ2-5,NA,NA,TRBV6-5,CASSPFQGQETQYF,TGTGCCAGCAGTCCATTTCAGGGTCAAGAGACCCAGTACTTC
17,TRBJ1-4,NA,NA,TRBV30,CAWSVGADLLANEKLFF,TGTGCCTGGAGTGTAGGGGCGGACCTCTTAGCTAATGAAAAACTGTTTTTT
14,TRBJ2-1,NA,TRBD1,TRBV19,CASSLWTGRQEQFF,TGTGCCAGTAGTCTATGGACAGGGAGGCAAGAACAGTTCTTC
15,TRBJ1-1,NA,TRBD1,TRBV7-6,CASSYTTGVNTEAFF,TGTGCCAGCAGCTATACGACAGGGGTCAACACTGAAGCTTTCTTT
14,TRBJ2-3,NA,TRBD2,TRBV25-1,CAMVLAAYTDTQYF,TGTGCCATGGTACTAGCGGCCTACACAGATACGCAGTATTTT
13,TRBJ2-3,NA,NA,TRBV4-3,CASSPIRGLTQYF,TGCGCCAGCAGCCCTATTAGAGGCCTCACGCAGTATTTT
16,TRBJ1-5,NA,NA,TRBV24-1,CATSDGSGNSNQPQHF,TGTGCCACCAGTGACGGGTCAGGGAATAGCAATCAGCCCCAGCATTTT
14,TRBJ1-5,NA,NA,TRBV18,CASSPSRDNQPQHF,TGTGCCAGCTCACCTTCGCGGGACAATCAGCCCCAGCATTTT
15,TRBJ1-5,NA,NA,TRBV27,CASSSLPTGNQPQHF,TGTGCCAGCAGTTCCTTACCGACTGGAAATCAGCCCCAGCATTTT
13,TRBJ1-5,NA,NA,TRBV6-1,CASSEQEGQPQHF,TGTGCCAGCAGTGAGCAGGAGGGTCAGCCCCAGCATTTT
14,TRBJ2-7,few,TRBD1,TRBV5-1,CASSRDRGSYEQYF,TGCGCCAGCAGTCGGGACAGGGGATCCTACGAGCAGTACTTC